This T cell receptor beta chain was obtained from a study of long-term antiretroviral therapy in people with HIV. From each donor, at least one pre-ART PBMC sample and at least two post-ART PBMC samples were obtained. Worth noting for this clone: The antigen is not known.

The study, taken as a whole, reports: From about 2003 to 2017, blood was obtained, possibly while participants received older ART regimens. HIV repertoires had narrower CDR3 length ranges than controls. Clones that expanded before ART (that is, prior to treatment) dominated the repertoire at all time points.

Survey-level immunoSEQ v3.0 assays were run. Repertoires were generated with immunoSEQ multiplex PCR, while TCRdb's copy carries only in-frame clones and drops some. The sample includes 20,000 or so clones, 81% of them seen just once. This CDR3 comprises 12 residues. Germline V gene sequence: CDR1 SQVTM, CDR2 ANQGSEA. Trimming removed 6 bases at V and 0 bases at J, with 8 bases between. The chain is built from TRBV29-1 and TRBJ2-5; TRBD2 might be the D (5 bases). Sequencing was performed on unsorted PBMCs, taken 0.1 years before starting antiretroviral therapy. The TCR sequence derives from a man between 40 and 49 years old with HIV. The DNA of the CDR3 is TGCAGCGTAGAGCGGAACCAAGAGACCCAGTACTTC. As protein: CSVERNQETQYF.